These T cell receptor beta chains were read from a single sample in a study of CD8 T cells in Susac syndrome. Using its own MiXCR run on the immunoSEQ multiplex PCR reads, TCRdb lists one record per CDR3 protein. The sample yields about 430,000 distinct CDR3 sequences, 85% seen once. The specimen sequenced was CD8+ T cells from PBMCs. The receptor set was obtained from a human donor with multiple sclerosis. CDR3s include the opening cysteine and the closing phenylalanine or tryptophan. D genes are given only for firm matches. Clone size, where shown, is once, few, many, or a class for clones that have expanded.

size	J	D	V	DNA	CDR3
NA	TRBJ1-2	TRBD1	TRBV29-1	TGCAGCGCCGGGACAGGGAACTATGGCTACACCTTC	CSAGTGNYGYTF
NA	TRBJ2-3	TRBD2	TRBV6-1	TGTGCCAGCAGTAGGACTAGCGGGAGGGCCGGAGATACGCAGTATTTT	CASSRTSGRAGDTQYF
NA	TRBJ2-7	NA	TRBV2	TGTGCCAGCAGTGATCCTGGGTCACCCTACGAGCAGTACTTC	CASSDPGSPYEQYF
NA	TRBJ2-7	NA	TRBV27	TGTGCCAGCAGCGTAATCGGGGGACAGTGGTCCTACGAGCAGTACTTC	CASSVIGGQWSYEQYF
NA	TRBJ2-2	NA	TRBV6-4	TGTGCCAGCAGTGACTCGGTGTCGAACACCGGGGAGCTGTTTTTT	CASSDSVSNTGELFF
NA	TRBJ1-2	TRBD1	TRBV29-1	TGCAGCACCCGGGACAGGTTAGACGGCTACACCTTC	CSTRDRLDGYTF
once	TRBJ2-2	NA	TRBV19	TGTGCCACCCTTCAGGCGGCCGGGGAGCTGTTTTTT	CATLQAAGELFF
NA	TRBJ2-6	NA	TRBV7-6	TGTGCCAGCAGCCAGGAAAGGCCAGTCTACTCTGGGGCCAACGTCCTGACTTTC	CASSQERPVYSGANVLTF
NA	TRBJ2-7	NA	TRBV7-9	TGTGCCAGCAGCCCAGGCCCATTAAGGGTTGACTACGAGCAGTACTTC	CASSPGPLRVDYEQYF
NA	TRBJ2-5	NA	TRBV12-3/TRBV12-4	TGTGCCAGCAGTTCGGAGGTCGAAGAGACCCAGTACTTC	CASSSEVEETQYF
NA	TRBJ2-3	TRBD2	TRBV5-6	TGTGCCAGCAGCCTCGGACTAGCGGGAGAAGGTGGTACAGATACGCAGTATTTT	CASSLGLAGEGGTDTQYF
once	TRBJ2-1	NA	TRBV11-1	TGTGCCAGCAGCTTAGGTAAGGATCACGGATACAATGAGCAGTTCTTC	CASSLGKDHGYNEQFF
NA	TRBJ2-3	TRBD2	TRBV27	TGTGCCAGCAGTTTTTTAGCGGGGGGTGTTGCGCAGTATTTT	CASSFLAGGVAQYF
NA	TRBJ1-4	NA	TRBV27	TGTGCCAGCCGGACGGGAAATGAAAAACTGTTTTTT	CASRTGNEKLFF
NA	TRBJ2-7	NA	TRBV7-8	TGTGCCAGCAGGGAGTGGAGGTACTACTCCTACGAGCAGTACTTC	CASREWRYYSYEQYF
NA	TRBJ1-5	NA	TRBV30	TGTGCCTGGAGTGCGGCCTCACCCCAGCCCCAGCATTTT	CAWSAASPQPQHF
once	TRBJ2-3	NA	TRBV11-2	TGTGCCAGCAGCTTAGTGGGCAGGGGCACAGATACGCAGTATTTT	CASSLVGRGTDTQYF
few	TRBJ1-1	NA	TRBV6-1	TGTGCCACCGTATTCAGGGGCCTGAACACTGAAGCTTTCTTT	CATVFRGLNTEAFF
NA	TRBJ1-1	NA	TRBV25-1	TGTGCCAGCAGTGAAGGCCGGGGGGCTTTCTTT	CASSEGRGAFF
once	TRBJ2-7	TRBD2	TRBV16	TGTGCCAGCAGCCTCCCGGGGGAGGGCGGACACGAGCAGTACTTC	CASSLPGEGGHEQYF
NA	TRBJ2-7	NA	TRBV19	TGTGCCAGTAGCCTCAAAGGTGTTGGTTACGAGCAGTACTTC	CASSLKGVGYEQYF
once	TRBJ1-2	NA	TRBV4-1	TGCGCCAGCAGCCCCGCCGGGACACCGAACTATGGCTACACCTTC	CASSPAGTPNYGYTF
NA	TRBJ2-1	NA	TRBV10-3	TGTGCCATCAGTGCCGCGGGGAGCCCTACCTACAATGAGCAGTTCTTC	CAISAAGSPTYNEQFF
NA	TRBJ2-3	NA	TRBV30	TGTGCCGGAGGGCCAGATACGCAGTATTTT	CAGGPDTQYF